This T cell receptor beta chain emerged from a study of T-cell reconstitution after alpha-beta-depleted transplantation in children. The sample holds a few counts of this clonotype. Using unique molecular identifiers, the investigators prepared the TCRbeta library. TCRdb called the PCR reads again in MiXCR, with one record for every CDR3 protein. The repertoire has 500,000 or so distinct CDR3 sequences, about 33% of them found once; the top ten carry approximately 2.3%. Trimming cost V 4 bases and J 0 bases; bases outside gene matches: 7. The CDR3 length is 16 residues. CDR1 and CDR2 (germline): SGHDT, YYEEEE.

This sample comprised PBMCs from the stem cell graft donor, obtained from the stem cell graft. The rearrangement links TRBV5-6 to TRBJ2-1; 7 bases fit TRBD1. This sequence was found in a human donor who donated a stem cell graft to a child with aplastic anemia. The CDR3 reads CASSRDRQYSYNEQFF. CDR3 coding DNA: TGTGCCAGCAGCCGGGACAGACAGTACTCCTACAATGAGCAGTTCTTC.